This T cell receptor (beta chain) is drawn from a study of technical replicates of blood from several donors. Profiled with immunoSEQ multiplex PCR; TCRdb holds only in-frame clones, not every one. Here the sample spans fewer than 85,000 clones, roughly 96% being singletons. Germline V lookup: CDR1 MDHEN, CDR2 SYDVKM. The CDR3 covers 12 residues. V was pared by 4 bases and J by 0 bases, with 3 bases between. This clone occurred a few times. This TCR came from a human donor in good health. The specimen sequenced was T cells isolated from PBMCs. The chain recombines TRBV28 with TRBJ1-1; D unresolved. CDR3 protein: CASSSVNTEAFF. CDR3 bases: TGTGCCAGCAGTTCCGTGAACACTGAAGCTTTCTTT.